These 8 T cell receptor beta chains originate from one sample sequenced in a study of shared clonotypes between healthy human individuals. The protocol was immunoSEQ multiplex PCR, while the TCRdb copy is restricted to in-frame clones and leaves out a portion. Of millions of clones listed, 90% to 95% are singletons. The sequencing sample was made of naive CD4+ T cells sorted from blood. Documented subset: CD45RA+ positively selected. The receptors were gathered from a man in his late teens or twenties in good health.

The chain employs TRBV10-3 and TRBJ2-1; D remains ambiguous. Germline assignment: CDR1 ENHRY and CDR2 SYGVKD. V was clipped by 4 bases and J by 10 bases, with 8 bases between them. This CDR3 contains 11 residues. As DNA, the CDR3 is TGTGCCATCAGTGCCGATATAGAGCAGTTCTTC. It specifies CAISADIEQFF.

The chain joins TRBV5-1 to TRBJ2-7; D is undetermined. This CDR3 is built from 13 residues. V lost 4 bases, J lost 3 bases, and 11 bases lay in between. The germline CDR1 and CDR2 sequences are SGHRS and YFSETQ. In DNA form, the CDR3 reads TGCGCCAGCAGCCTCCGACGATACTACGAGCAGTACTTC. Protein sequence: CASSLRRYYEQYF.

This chain connects TRBV7-2 to TRBJ1-1; TRBD1 aligns across 8 bases. From germline, CDR1 is SGHTA and CDR2 FQGNSA. The CDR3 totals 16 residues. V lost 5 bases, J lost 0 bases, and 8 bases stayed unmatched. CDR3 sequence reads: CASSLGQAGLNTEAFF. CDR3 DNA sequence: TGTGCCAGCAGCCTGGGACAGGCGGGTTTGAACACTGAAGCTTTCTTT. The full variable domain, its missing parts supplied by reference TRBV7-2 and TRBJ1-1, is GAGVSQSPSNKVTEKGKDVELRCDPISGHTALYWYRQSLGQGLEFLIYFQGNSAPDKSGLPSDRFSAERTGGSVSTLTIQRTQQEDSAVYLCASSLGQAGLNTEAFFGQGTRLTVV.

The chain uses TRBV6-6 and TRBJ1-1, with 7 bases identical to TRBD1. The CDR3 has 12 amino acids. In germline, CDR1 is MNHNY, CDR2 SVGAGI (reference sequence). V lost 8 bases and J lost 8; bases outside the gene matches: 8. CDR3 nucleotide sequence: TGTGCCAGCGGAGACAGGGCCTACGAAGCTTTCTTT. Translation: CASGDRAYEAFF.

This clone was seen more than once but under ten times. The chain has TRBV27 and TRBJ2-2; tentative D call: TRBD1 (6 bases). The CDR3 length is 15 residues. Trimming took 5 bases from V and 1 from J, leaving 11 bases between them. Germline lookup yields CDR1 MNHEY and CDR2 SMNVEV (reference sequence). The CDR3 nucleotides read TGTGCCAGCAGTCTCCGACAGGAGAACACCGGGGAGCTGTTTTTT. It specifies CASSLRQENTGELFF.

The chain uses TRBV28 and TRBJ1-2; D is perhaps TRBD1 (5 bases). Between the trimmed V and J ends, which lost 7 bases and 0 bases, there was a span of 9 bases. The CDR3 has 13 residues. Looked up from germline, CDR1 is MDHEN and CDR2 is SYDVKM. The chain's CDR3 is CASIGTPNYGYTF. CDR3 in DNA: TGTGCCAGCATCGGGACTCCTAACTATGGCTACACCTTC.

V is TRBV6-6 and J is TRBJ1-2; TRBD1 aligns across 7 bases. The CDR3 is 14 amino acids. The J segment lost 3 bases and the V segment lost 7 bases, leaving 8 bases of the junction unmatched. CDR1 and CDR2 (germline): MNHNY, SVGAGI (reference sequence). The CDR3 bases are TGTGCCAGCATACGGCAGGGGGAAGACTATGGCTACACCTTC. This translates into CASIRQGEDYGYTF.

The chain is built from TRBV2 and TRBJ2-2, with 7 bases fitting TRBD1. The CDR3 extends over 14 amino acids. V gave up 7 bases and J gave up 1 base; unmatched junction bases: 3. Germline CDR1 is SNHLY and CDR2 is FYNNEI. Here the CDR3 DNA reads TGTGCCAGCAAGGGGGACAGGAACACCGGGGAGCTGTTTTTT. It is translated as CASKGDRNTGELFF.